Each of the 26 T cell receptor beta chains below was sequenced from the same sample in a study of blood T cell repertoires in COVID-19. The protocol was immunoSEQ multiplex PCR, while the TCRdb copy is restricted to in-frame clones and leaves out a portion. The sample contains around 360,000 clones, more than 85% of which appear only once. The specimen sequenced was PBMCs or T cells enriched from blood (not recorded which). Receptor source: a woman in her 30s who had recovered from COVID-19.

This rearrangement joins TRBV28 to TRBJ1-1; D might be TRBD1 (6 bases). The V and J ends lost 5 bases and 5 bases respectively, with 18 bases between them. The CDR3 has 15 residues. Germline V gene data show CDR1 as MDHEN and CDR2 as SYDVKM. For the CDR3, the DNA is TGTGCCAGCAGTGTATCATTTAGGGGGGGAACTGAAGCTTTCTTT. This codes for CASSVSFRGGTEAFF. The full variable domain, rest sourced from reference TRBV28 and TRBJ1-1, is DVKVTQSSRYLVKRTGEKVFLECVQDMDHENMFWYRQDPGLGLRLIYFSYDVKMKEKGDIPEGYSVSREKKERFSLILESASTNQTSMYLCASSVSFRGGTEAFFGQGTRLTVV.

The chain recombines TRBV7-8 with TRBJ1-5; D is uncertain. The CDR3 is 14 residues long. CDR1 SGHVS and CDR2 FQNEAQ come from the germline V gene. The V end was cut by 0 bases, the J end by 6 bases, with 9 bases between. The CDR3 DNA is TGTGCCAGCAGCTTAGCGCTGAGTCCTCAGCCCCAGCATTTT. Translated, it gives CASSLALSPQPQHF.

The rearrangement uses TRBV27 and TRBJ2-7, with 13 bases that match TRBD2. Germline values: CDR1 MNHEY, CDR2 SMNVEV (reference sequence). V lost 6 bases to trimming and J lost 4 bases; unmatched junction nucleotides: 6. The CDR3 runs to 15 residues. CDR3 sequence (DNA): TGTGCCAGCAGGGGGCGGGGACTAGCGGGATACGAGCAGTACTTC. Translating it yields CASRGRGLAGYEQYF.

The V and J genes are TRBV9 and TRBJ2-2; D uncertain. Germline CDR1 reads SGDLS; CDR2 reads YYNGEE. The V and J ends lost 4 bases and 3 bases respectively, with 10 bases between them. The CDR3 is 14 amino acids. The CDR3 spells CASSPRRYTGELFF. The CDR3 region has the DNA TGTGCCAGCAGCCCGCGGAGATACACCGGGGAGCTGTTTTTT.

The chain couples TRBV5-4 to TRBJ1-4, with a weak D call TRBD1 (5 bases). V lost 0 bases and J lost 1, with 10 bases in between. This CDR3 is 16 amino acids long. In germline, CDR1 is SGHNT, CDR2 YYREEE (reference sequence). CDR3 sequence: CASSLATGGTNEKLFF. The DNA for the CDR3 is TGTGCCAGCAGCTTGGCCACGGGGGGAACTAATGAAAAACTGTTTTTT.

The chain has TRBV7-9 and TRBJ1-2; no reliable D call. V dropped 1 base and J dropped 6 bases, with 6 bases sitting between them. The germline CDR1 and CDR2 sequences are SEHNR and FQNEAQ (reference sequence). This CDR3 spans 12 amino acids. The CDR3 here is CASSLVSDGYTF. The CDR3 bases are TGTGCCAGCAGCTTAGTATCGGATGGCTACACCTTC.

The rearrangement links TRBV6-4 to TRBJ1-1; D is uncertain. CDR1 and CDR2 (germline): MRHNA, SNTAGT. The CDR3 consists of 13 residues. Between the trimmed V and J ends, which lost 0 bases and 6 bases, there was a span of 8 bases. DNA of the CDR3: TGTGCCAGCAGTGACTCTCCGAGCGCTGAAGCTTTCTTT. Translation: CASSDSPSAEAFF.

This chain links TRBV5-6 with TRBJ1-2; D not resolved. This CDR3 is 14 amino acids long. The germline V and J ends were trimmed by 1 base and 5 bases, with 12 bases remaining between them. CDR1 and CDR2 (germline): SGHDT, YYEEEE. The CDR3 sequence is CASSLSVTYYGYTF. The DNA for the CDR3 is TGTGCCAGCAGCTTGTCTGTGACTTATTATGGCTACACCTTC.

V is TRBV6-5 and J is TRBJ2-4; the match to TRBD1 covers 8 bases. The CDR3 length is 15 residues. V gave up 6 bases and J gave up 6 bases; unmatched junction bases: 10. Germline V gene lookup returns CDR1 MNHEY and CDR2 SVGAGI. The CDR3 spells CASRTGDHHANIQYF. CDR3 coding DNA: TGTGCCAGCAGGACAGGGGATCATCACGCAAACATTCAGTACTTC.

V is TRBV7-8 and J is TRBJ2-7; 7 bases are a match to TRBD1. Germline CDR1 SGHVS, CDR2 FQNEAQ. The J segment lost 2 bases and the V segment lost 5 bases, leaving 6 bases of the junction unmatched. This CDR3 is 14 amino acids long. DNA for the CDR3: TGTGCCAGCAGCCTGAGGACAGGAGCCTACGAGCAGTACTTC. Residues: CASSLRTGAYEQYF.

Comment on this clone: Other DNA variants within this sample encode the same CDR3. The genes are TRBV12-3 or TRBV12-4 and TRBJ2-7; possible D gene TRBD1, 6 bases. The CDR3 contains 12 residues. V was pared by 5 bases and J by 1 base, with 6 bases between. The CDR3 DNA is TGTGCCAGCAGTCAGGGGTCCTACGAGCAGTACTTC. It encodes CASSQGSYEQYF.

This clone was seen once. This chain links TRBV15 with TRBJ2-7, with 8 bases fitting TRBD1. Germline V gene lookup returns CDR1 LNHNV and CDR2 YYDKDF (reference sequence). The CDR3 has 15 amino acids. With V trimmed by 3 bases and J by 6 bases, 10 bases remained unmatched. The CDR3 loop reads CATSSRQGSSGEQYF. DNA for the CDR3: TGTGCCACCAGCAGTAGACAGGGGTCTTCGGGCGAGCAGTACTTC.

This clone was seen only once. The chain recombines TRBV20-1 with TRBJ2-1; D perhaps matches TRBD2 (7 bases). This CDR3 comprises 11 residues. The V gene's germline CDR1 is DFQATT and CDR2 SNEGSKA (reference sequence). DNA for the CDR3: TGCAGGCTACAGGCGGGGGCTGAGCAGTTCTTC. Amino acid sequence: CRLQAGAEQFF.

The rearrangement links TRBV28 to TRBJ2-2, with D unresolved. The germline gives CDR1 MDHEN, CDR2 SYDVKM. The CDR3 contains 13 residues. Trimming stripped 7 bases from V and 3 bases from J, with 9 bases between. CDR3 loop: CASNRLDTGELFF. CDR3 DNA: TGTGCCAGCAATCGACTCGACACCGGGGAGCTGTTTTTT. The full variable domain, in which reference TRBV28 and TRBJ2-2 provide the parts outside the CDR3, is DVKVTQSSRYLVKRTGEKVFLECVQDMDHENMFWYRQDPGLGLRLIYFSYDVKMKEKGDIPEGYSVSREKKERFSLILESASTNQTSMYLCASNRLDTGELFFGEGSRLTVL.

J is TRBJ1-4 and V is TRBV27; D is unclear. This CDR3 spans 16 amino acids. In germline, CDR1 is MNHEY, CDR2 SMNVEV (reference sequence). V gave up 2 bases and J gave up 3 bases, with 13 bases separating them. CDR3 coding DNA: TGTGCCAGCAGTTTACTAGGAAGGAAGCCTAATGAAAAACTGTTTTTT. It codes for CASSLLGRKPNEKLFF.

This sequence joins TRBV6-6 and TRBJ2-3; 10 nucleotides line up with TRBD2. CDR3 length: 16 amino acids. V lost 2 bases and J lost 2; bases outside the gene matches: 4. Looked up from germline, CDR1 is MNHNY and CDR2 is SVGAGI (reference sequence). DNA for the CDR3: TGTGCCAGCAGTTACCCCAGCGGGGGGGTCACAGATACGCAGTATTTT. It specifies CASSYPSGGVTDTQYF.

The sample holds a few counts of this clone. The genes are TRBV5-1 and TRBJ1-1, with TRBD1 matching 7 bases. CDR1 SGHRS and CDR2 YFSETQ come from the germline V gene. The V gene end was trimmed by 4 bases and the J gene end by 6 bases; junction bases not matched to a gene: 6. The CDR3 is made up of 13 amino acids. In nucleotides, the CDR3 is TGCGCCAGCAGCCCCATCGACAGGGCTGAAGCTTTCTTT. Its protein product is CASSPIDRAEAFF.

The rearrangement links TRBV29-1 to TRBJ1-2, with D maybe TRBD1 (6 bases). The CDR3 is 12 amino acids. CDR1 is SQVTM and CDR2 is ANQGSEA in the germline V gene. In nucleotides, the CDR3 is TGCACCGCCTCCTCACAGGGTTATGGCTACACCTTC. Its protein product is CTASSQGYGYTF.

V usage is TRBV6-6 and J usage is TRBJ2-4, with a weak D call TRBD1 (5 bases). CDR3 length: 16 amino acids. Deletions cut 4 bases from V and 0 bases from J, with 13 bases between. The germline V gene has CDR1 MNHNY and CDR2 SVGAGI (reference sequence). The CDR3 nucleotides are TGTGCCAGCAGTTCCGCACGACAGTTAGCCAAAAACATTCAGTACTTC. This sequence encodes CASSSARQLAKNIQYF.

There are a few counts of this clone. The chain has TRBV4-2 and TRBJ1-1, with unresolved D. Trimming removed 6 bases at V and 1 base at J, with 12 bases between. The CDR3 sequence is 14 residues long. Germline V CDR1 and CDR2: LGHNA, YNFKEQ. This CDR3 is CASRAGGENTEAFF. CDR3 bases: TGTGCCAGCAGGGCAGGAGGAGAGAACACTGAAGCTTTCTTT.

The rearrangement uses TRBV7-2 and TRBJ1-2; possibly TRBD1 for D (5 bases). V was pared by 1 base and J by 6 bases, with 12 bases between. Germline V CDR1 and CDR2: SGHTA, FQGNSA. The CDR3 extends over 14 amino acids. The CDR3 region is CASSLGGWANGYTF. The CDR3 DNA is TGTGCCAGCAGCTTAGGGGGCTGGGCAAATGGCTACACCTTC. Full variable domain (remainder filled in from reference TRBV7-2 and TRBJ1-2): GAGVSQSPSNKVTEKGKDVELRCDPISGHTALYWYRQSLGQGLEFLIYFQGNSAPDKSGLPSDRFSAERTGGSVSTLTIQRTQQEDSAVYLCASSLGGWANGYTFGSGTRLTVV.

The V call is TRBV7-2, the J call TRBJ2-3; the D gene is possibly TRBD2 (6 bases). Trimming stripped 4 bases from V and 1 base from J, with 9 bases between. Germline CDR1 SGHTA, CDR2 FQGNSA. The CDR3 loop spans 14 amino acids. Here the CDR3 reads CASSYASGTDTQYF. The CDR3 DNA follows: TGTGCCAGCAGCTACGCTAGCGGCACAGATACGCAGTATTTT. The whole variable domain, filled in from reference TRBV7-2 and TRBJ2-3, reads GAGVSQSPSNKVTEKGKDVELRCDPISGHTALYWYRQSLGQGLEFLIYFQGNSAPDKSGLPSDRFSAERTGGSVSTLTIQRTQQEDSAVYLCASSYASGTDTQYFGPGTRLTVL.

The chain recombines TRBV10-1 with TRBJ2-7; TRBD1 aligns across 10 bases. The V gene end was trimmed by 3 bases and the J gene end by 6 bases; junction bases not matched to a gene: 8. CDR1 and CDR2 (germline): WNHNN, SYGVQD (reference sequence). This CDR3 has 15 residues. The CDR3 nucleotides are TGCGCCAGCAGTGATGGGACAGGGGCGACGGGCGAGCAGTACTTC. This gives the protein CASSDGTGATGEQYF.

V and J are TRBV28 and TRBJ1-2; 7 positions match TRBD1. The length of the CDR3 is 13 residues. Germline assignment: CDR1 MDHEN and CDR2 SYDVKM. Trimming at V came to 4 bases and at J to 7 bases, leaving 6 bases not matched to a gene. The DNA of the CDR3 is TGTGCCAGCAGTTGGACCGGGACAGTTGGCTACACCTTC. This translates into CASSWTGTVGYTF.

In nucleotides, the CDR3 is TGTGCCTGGAGTGTACCCGTTATAGCGGGGGGCTACGAGCAGTACTTC. Translating it yields CAWSVPVIAGGYEQYF. The rearrangement links TRBV30 to TRBJ2-7, with TRBD2 identical over 10 bases. The CDR3 has 16 amino acids. The junction had 8 bases not matched to a gene; V was cut back by 0 bases and J by 3 bases. CDR1 and CDR2 from the germline V gene are GTSNPN and SVGIG (reference sequence).

J is TRBJ2-2 and V is TRBV5-1; 9 positions agree with TRBD2. CDR1 is SGHRS, CDR2 YFSETQ, per germline. The CDR3 consists of 14 residues. V lost 3 bases to trimming and J lost 7 bases; unmatched junction nucleotides: 4. CDR3 residues: CASSYGSGSGELFF. The CDR3 DNA sequence: TGCGCCAGCAGCTATGGTAGCGGGAGCGGGGAGCTGTTTTTT.